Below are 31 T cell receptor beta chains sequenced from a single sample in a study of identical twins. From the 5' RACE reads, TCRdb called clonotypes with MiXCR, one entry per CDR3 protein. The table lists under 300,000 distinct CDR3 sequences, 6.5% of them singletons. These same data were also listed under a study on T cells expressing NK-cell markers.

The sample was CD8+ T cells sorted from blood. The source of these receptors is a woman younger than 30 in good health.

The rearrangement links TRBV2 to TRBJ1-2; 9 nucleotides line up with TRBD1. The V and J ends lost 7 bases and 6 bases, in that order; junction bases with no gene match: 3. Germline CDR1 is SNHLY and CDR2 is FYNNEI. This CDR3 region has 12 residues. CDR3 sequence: CASMDRGDGYTF. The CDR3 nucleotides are TGTGCCAGCATGGACAGGGGCGATGGCTACACCTTC. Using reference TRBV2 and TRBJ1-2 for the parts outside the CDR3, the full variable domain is EPEVTQTPSHQVTQMGQEVILRCVPISNHLYFYWYRQILGQKVEFLVSFYNNEISEKSEIFDDQFSVERPDGSNFTLKIRSTKLEDSAMYFCASMDRGDGYTFGSGTRLTVV.

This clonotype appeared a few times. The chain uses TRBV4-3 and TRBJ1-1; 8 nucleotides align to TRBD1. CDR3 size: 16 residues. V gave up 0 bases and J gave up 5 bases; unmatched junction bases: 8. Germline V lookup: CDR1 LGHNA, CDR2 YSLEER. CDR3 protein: CASSQEFRGLATEAFF. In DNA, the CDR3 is TGCGCCAGCAGCCAAGAGTTCAGGGGGCTGGCTACTGAAGCTTTCTTT.

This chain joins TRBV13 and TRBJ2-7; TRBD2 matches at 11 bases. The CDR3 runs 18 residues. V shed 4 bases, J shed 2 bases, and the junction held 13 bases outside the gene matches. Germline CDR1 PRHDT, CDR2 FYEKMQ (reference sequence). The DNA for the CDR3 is TGTGCCAGCAGCTCCGGGACTAGCGGAACGAGAGGTCCCTACGAGCAGTACTTC. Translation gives CASSSGTSGTRGPYEQYF.

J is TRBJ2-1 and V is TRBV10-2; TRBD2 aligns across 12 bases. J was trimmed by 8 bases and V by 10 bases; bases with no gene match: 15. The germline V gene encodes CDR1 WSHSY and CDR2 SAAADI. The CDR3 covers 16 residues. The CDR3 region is CATLGASGRAGHEQFF. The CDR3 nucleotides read TGCGCCACTTTGGGGGCTAGCGGGAGGGCCGGGCATGAGCAGTTCTTC.

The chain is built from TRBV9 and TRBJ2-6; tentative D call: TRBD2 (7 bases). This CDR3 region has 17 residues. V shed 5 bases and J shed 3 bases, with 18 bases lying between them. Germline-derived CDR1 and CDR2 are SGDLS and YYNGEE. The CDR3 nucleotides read TGTGCCAGCAGAGCGGCGGGGGCAGGGTTTGGGGCCAACGTCCTGACTTTC. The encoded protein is CASRAAGAGFGANVLTF.

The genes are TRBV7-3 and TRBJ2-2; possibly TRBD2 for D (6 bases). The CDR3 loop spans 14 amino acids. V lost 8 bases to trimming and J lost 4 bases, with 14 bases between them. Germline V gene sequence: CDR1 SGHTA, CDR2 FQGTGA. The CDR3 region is CASSRMRGTGELFF. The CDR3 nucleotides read TGTGCCAGCTCACGTATGCGGGGCACCGGGGAGCTGTTTTTT.

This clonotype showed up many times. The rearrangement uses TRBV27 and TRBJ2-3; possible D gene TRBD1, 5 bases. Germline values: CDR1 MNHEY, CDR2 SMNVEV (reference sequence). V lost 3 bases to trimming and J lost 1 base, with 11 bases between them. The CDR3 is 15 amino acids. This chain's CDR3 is CASSFWGAGTDTQYF. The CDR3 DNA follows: TGTGCCAGCAGTTTTTGGGGCGCCGGCACAGATACGCAGTATTTT.

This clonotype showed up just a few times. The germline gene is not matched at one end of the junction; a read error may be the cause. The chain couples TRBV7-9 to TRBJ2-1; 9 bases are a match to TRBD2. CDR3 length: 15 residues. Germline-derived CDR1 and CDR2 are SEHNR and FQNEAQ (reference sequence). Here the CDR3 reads CASRLGLAQFNEQFF. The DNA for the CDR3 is TGTGCCAGCAGATTAGGACTAGCGCAATTCAATGAGCAGTTCTTC.

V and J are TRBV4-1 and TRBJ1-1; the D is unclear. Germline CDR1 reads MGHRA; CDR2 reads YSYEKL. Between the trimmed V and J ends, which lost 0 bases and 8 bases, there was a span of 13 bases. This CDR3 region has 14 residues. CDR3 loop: CASSQDRSNGEAFF. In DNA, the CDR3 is TGCGCCAGCAGCCAAGATAGGTCCAACGGGGAAGCTTTCTTT.

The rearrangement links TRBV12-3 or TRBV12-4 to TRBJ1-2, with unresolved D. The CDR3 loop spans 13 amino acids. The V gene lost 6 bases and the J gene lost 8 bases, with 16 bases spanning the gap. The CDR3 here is CASSRLTSGGYTF. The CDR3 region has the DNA TGTGCCAGCAGCCGACTAACCTCGGGGGGCTACACCTTC.

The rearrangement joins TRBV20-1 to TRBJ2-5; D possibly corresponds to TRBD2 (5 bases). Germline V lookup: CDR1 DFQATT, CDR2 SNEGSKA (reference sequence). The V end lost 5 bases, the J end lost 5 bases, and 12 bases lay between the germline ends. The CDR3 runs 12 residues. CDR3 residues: CSADEGRETQYF. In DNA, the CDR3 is TGCAGTGCTGACGAGGGTAGGGAGACCCAGTACTTC.

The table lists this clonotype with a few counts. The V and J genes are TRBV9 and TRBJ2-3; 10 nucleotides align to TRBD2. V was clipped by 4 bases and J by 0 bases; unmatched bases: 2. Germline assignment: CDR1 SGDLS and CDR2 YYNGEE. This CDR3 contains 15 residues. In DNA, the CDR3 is TGTGCCAGCAGCAGTAGCGGGAGGAGCACAGATACGCAGTATTTT. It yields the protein CASSSSGRSTDTQYF.

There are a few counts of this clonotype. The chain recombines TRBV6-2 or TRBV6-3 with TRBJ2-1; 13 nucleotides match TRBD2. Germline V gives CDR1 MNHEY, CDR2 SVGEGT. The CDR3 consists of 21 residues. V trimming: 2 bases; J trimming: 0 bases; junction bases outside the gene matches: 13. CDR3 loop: CASSYGFQVGLAGSSYNEQFF. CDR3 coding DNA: TGTGCCAGCAGTTACGGGTTTCAGGTGGGACTAGCGGGGAGCTCCTACAATGAGCAGTTCTTC.

The CDR3 bases are TGTGCCAGCAGCCCCCCCGCGTTGCAGGACTACGAGCAGTACTTC. This sequence encodes CASSPPALQDYEQYF. V and J are TRBV11-2 and TRBJ2-7; no firm D call. The germline V gene has CDR1 SGHAT and CDR2 FQNNGV. This CDR3 spans 15 amino acids. V was clipped by 5 bases and J by 3 bases, with 17 bases between them.

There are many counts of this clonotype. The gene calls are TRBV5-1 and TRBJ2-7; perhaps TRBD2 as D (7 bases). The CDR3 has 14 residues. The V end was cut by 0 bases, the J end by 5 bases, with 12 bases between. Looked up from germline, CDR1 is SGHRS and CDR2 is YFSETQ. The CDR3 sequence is CASSLGSGGDEQYF. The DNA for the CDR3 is TGCGCCAGCAGCTTGGGCTCGGGGGGCGACGAGCAGTACTTC. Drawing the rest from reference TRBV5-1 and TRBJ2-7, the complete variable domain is KAGVTQTPRYLIKTRGQQVTLSCSPISGHRSVSWYQQTPGQGLQFLFEYFSETQRNKGNFPGRFSGRQFSNSRSEMNVSTLELGDSALYLCASSLGSGGDEQYFGPGTRLTVT.

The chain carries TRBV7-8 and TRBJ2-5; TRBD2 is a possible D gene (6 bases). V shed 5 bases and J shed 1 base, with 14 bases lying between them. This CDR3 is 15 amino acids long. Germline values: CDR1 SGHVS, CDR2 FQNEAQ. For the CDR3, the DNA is TGTGCCAGCAGCCCAACCTTAGCGGCCCAAGAGACCCAGTACTTC. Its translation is CASSPTLAAQETQYF. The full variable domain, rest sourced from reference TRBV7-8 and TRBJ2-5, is GAGVSQSPRYKVAKRGQDVALRCDPISGHVSLFWYQQALGQGPEFLTYFQNEAQLDKSGLPSDRFFAERPEGSVSTLKIQRTQQEDSAVYLCASSPTLAAQETQYFGPGTRLLVL.

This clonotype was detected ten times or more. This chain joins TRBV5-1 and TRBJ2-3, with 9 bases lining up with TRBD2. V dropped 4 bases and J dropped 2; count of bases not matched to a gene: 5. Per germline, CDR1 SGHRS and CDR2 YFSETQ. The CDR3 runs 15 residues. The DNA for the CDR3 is TGCGCCAGCAGCAAAGCGGGGGGTGTCACAGATACGCAGTATTTT. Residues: CASSKAGGVTDTQYF.

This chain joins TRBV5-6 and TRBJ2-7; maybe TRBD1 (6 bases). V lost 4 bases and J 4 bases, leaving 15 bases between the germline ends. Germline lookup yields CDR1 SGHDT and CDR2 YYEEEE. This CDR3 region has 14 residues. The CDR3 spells CASSPGHLVYEQYF. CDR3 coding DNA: TGTGCCAGCAGCCCGGGACACTTGGTTTACGAGCAGTACTTC. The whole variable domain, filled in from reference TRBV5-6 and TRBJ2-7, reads DAGVTQSPTHLIKTRGQQVTLRCSPKSGHDTVSWYQQALGQGPQFIFQYYEEEERQRGNFPDRFSGHQFPNYSSELNVNALLLGDSALYLCASSPGHLVYEQYFGPGTRLTVT.

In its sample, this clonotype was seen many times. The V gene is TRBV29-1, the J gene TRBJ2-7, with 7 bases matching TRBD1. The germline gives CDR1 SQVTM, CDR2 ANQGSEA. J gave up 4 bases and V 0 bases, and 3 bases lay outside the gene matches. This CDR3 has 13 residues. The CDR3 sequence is CSVEDRDRYEQYF. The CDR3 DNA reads TGCAGCGTTGAAGACCGGGACAGATACGAGCAGTACTTC.

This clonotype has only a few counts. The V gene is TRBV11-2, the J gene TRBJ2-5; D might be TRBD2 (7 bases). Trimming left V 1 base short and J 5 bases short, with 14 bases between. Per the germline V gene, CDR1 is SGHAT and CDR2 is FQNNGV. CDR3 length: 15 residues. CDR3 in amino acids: CASSLGGGAGETQYF. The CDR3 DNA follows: TGTGCCAGCAGCTTAGGAGGGGGGGCGGGGGAGACCCAGTACTTC.

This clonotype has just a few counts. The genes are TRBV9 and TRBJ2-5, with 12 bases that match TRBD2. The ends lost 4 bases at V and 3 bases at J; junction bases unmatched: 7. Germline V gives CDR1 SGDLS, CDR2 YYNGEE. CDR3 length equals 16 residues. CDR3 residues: CASSPRLAGVKETQYF. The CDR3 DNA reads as TGTGCCAGCAGCCCGCGACTAGCGGGAGTAAAAGAGACCCAGTACTTC.

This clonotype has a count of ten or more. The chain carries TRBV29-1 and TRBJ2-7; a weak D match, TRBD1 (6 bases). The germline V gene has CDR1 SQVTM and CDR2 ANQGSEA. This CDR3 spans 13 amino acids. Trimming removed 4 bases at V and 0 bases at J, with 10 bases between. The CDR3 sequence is CSVGGQSSYEQYF. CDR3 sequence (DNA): TGCAGCGTTGGGGGGCAGAGCTCCTACGAGCAGTACTTC.

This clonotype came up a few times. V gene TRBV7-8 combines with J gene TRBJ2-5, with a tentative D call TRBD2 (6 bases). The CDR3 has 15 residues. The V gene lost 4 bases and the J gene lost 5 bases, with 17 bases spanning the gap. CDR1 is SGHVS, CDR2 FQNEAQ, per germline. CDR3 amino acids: CASSSVHVRGETQYF. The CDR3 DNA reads TGTGCCAGCAGCTCCGTTCACGTCCGGGGGGAGACCCAGTACTTC.

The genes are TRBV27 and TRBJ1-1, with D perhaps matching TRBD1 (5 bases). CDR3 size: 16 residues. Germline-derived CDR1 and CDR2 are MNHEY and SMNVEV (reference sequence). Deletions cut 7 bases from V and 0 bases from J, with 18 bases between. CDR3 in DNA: TGTGCCAGCACCCCGTTCGGGGACTCTTTGAACACTGAAGCTTTCTTT. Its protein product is CASTPFGDSLNTEAFF.

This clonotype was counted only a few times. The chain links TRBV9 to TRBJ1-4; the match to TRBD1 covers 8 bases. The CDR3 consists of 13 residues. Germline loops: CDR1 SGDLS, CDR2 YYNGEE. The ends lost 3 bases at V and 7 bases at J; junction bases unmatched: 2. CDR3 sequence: CASSDGQGEKLFF. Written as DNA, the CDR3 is TGTGCCAGCAGCGACGGACAGGGTGAAAAACTGTTTTTT.

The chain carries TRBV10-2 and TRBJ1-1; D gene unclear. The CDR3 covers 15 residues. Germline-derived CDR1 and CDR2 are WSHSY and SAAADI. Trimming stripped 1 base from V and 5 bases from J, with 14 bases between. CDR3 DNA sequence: TGCGCCAGCAGTGAGTTGGGGTATCTCCGGACTGAAGCTTTCTTT. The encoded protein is CASSELGYLRTEAFF.

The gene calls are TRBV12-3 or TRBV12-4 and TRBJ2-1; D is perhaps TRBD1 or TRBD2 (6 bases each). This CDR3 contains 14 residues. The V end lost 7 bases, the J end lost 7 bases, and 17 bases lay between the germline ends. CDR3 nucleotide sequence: TGTGCCAGCACCTCACTTAGAGGGGGGAATGAGCAGTTCTTC. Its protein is CASTSLRGGNEQFF.

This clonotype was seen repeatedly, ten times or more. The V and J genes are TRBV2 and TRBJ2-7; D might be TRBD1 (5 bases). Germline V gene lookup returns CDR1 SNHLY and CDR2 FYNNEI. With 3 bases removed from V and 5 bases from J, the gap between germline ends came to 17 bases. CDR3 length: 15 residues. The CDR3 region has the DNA TGTGCCAGCAGTGATTTGGGCAGGGCGACCCACGAGCAGTACTTC. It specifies CASSDLGRATHEQYF.

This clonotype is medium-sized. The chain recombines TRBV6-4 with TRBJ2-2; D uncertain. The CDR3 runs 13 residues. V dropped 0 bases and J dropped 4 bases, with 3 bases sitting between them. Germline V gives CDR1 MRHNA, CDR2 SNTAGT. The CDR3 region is CASSDSSTGELFF. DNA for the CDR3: TGTGCCAGCAGTGACTCGAGCACCGGGGAGCTGTTTTTT.

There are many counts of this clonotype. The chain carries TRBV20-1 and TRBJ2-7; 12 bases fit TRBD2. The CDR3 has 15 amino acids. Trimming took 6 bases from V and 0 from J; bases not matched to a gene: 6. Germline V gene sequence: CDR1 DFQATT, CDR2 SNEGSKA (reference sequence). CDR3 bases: TGCAGTGCACCCGGACTAGCGGGGCACTCCTACGAGCAGTACTTC. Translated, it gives CSAPGLAGHSYEQYF.

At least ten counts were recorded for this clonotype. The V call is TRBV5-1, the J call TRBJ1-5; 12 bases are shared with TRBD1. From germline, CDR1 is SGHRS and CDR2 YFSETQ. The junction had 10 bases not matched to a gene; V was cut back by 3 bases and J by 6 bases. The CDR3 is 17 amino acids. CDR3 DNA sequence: TGCGCCAGCAGCTCCCTCTCCGGGGACAGGGGGCGTCAGCCCCAGCATTTT. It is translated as CASSSLSGDRGRQPQHF.